A single sample is the source of the 15 T cell receptor beta chains below, sequenced in a study of blood T cell repertoires in COVID-19 (dated by TCRdb to about 2020). The library was made by the immunoSEQ multiplex PCR assay. TCRdb carries this immuneACCESS record with in-frame sequences only. Its versions omit some clonotypes, under half of them owing to an unresolved V gene in the studies checked, with the rest unexplained. The sample table records tens of thousands of clones; around 79% of these occur just once. The ten largest clones capture 9.5% to 15% of the sample. Material for sequencing was peripheral blood. These receptors were taken from a man older than 75 with acute or convalescent COVID-19.

In DNA form, the CDR3 reads TGCGCCACCAGGACCCGGACAGAACACACTGAAGCTTTCTTT. This sequence encodes CATRTRTEHTEAFF. This chain joins TRBV10-2 and TRBJ1-1; perhaps TRBD1 as D (6 bases). Trimming took off 10 bases at V and 3 bases at J, with 18 bases between the two ends. CDR3 length: 14 residues. CDR1 WSHSY and CDR2 SAAADI come from the germline V gene.

V and J are TRBV18 and TRBJ2-7; weak D call: TRBD1 (5 bases). Germline V gene sequence: CDR1 KGHSH, CDR2 LQKENI. Between the trimmed V and J ends, which lost 6 bases and 4 bases, there was a span of 16 bases. The CDR3 runs 14 residues. The CDR3 sequence: CASSQGQAGYEQYF. The CDR3 coding sequence is TGTGCCAGCTCCCAGGGCCAGGCTGGGTACGAGCAGTACTTC.

This chain joins TRBV12-5 and TRBJ1-6; tentatively, D is TRBD1 (6 bases). The CDR3 is 15 amino acids. The germline V and J ends were trimmed by 6 bases and 9 bases, with 18 bases remaining between them. CDR1 is LGHNT, CDR2 FRNRAP, per germline. The CDR3 sequence: CASGRDPLGGSPLHF. Here the CDR3 DNA reads TGTGCTAGTGGCCGAGATCCCCTAGGGGGTTCACCCCTCCACTTT.

CDR3 coding DNA: TGTGCCAGCAGCCCCGACACAAACTATGGCTACACCTTC. Encoded protein: CASSPDTNYGYTF. The chain carries TRBV7-2 and TRBJ1-2, with D hard to call. The CDR3 has 13 residues. V was trimmed by 5 bases and J by 2 bases, leaving 9 bases between them. Germline CDR1 and CDR2: SGHTA and FQGNSA.

CDR3 bases: TGTGCCAGCAGCTTACGGAGAGCGGGGGGGAACACCGGGGAGCTGTTTTTT. As protein: CASSLRRAGGNTGELFF. The rearrangement uses TRBV11-2 and TRBJ2-2; 9 bases fit TRBD2. The CDR3 totals 17 residues. Trimming at V came to 2 bases and at J to 1 base, leaving 5 bases not matched to a gene. Germline V lookup: CDR1 SGHAT, CDR2 FQNNGV.

The V call is TRBV6-5, the J call TRBJ2-5, with 12 bases matching TRBD1. V lost 5 bases to trimming and J lost 2 bases; unmatched junction nucleotides: 3. CDR3 size: 15 residues. Germline V gene data show CDR1 as MNHEY and CDR2 as SVGAGI. For the CDR3, the DNA is TGTGCCAGCAGTATGGGACAGGGGGCGCAAGAGACCCAGTACTTC. Its translation: CASSMGQGAQETQYF.

A single count supports this clone. The chain has TRBV19 and TRBJ1-3, with TRBD1 as a possible D gene (5 bases). V was trimmed by 4 bases and J by 0 bases, leaving 10 bases between them. Germline V gene sequence: CDR1 LNHDA, CDR2 SQIVND (reference sequence). The CDR3 loop spans 15 amino acids. This chain's CDR3 is CASSKDTYSGNTIYF. In DNA, the CDR3 is TGTGCCAGTAGTAAGGACACTTACTCTGGAAACACCATATATTTT.

This chain uses TRBV5-1 with TRBJ1-6; D is perhaps TRBD1 (5 bases). Germline V CDR1 and CDR2: SGHRS, YFSETQ. Trimming removed 0 bases from V and 10 bases from J, with 11 bases in between. There are 14 residues in the CDR3. The CDR3: CASSLGQGGSPLHF. The CDR3 coding sequence is TGCGCCAGCAGCTTGGGGCAGGGAGGCTCACCCCTCCACTTT.

V is TRBV5-6 and J is TRBJ2-5, with TRBD2 identical over 7 bases. CDR1 is SGHDT and CDR2 is YYEEEE in the germline V gene. CDR3 length: 15 amino acids. Trimming at V came to 2 bases and at J to 9 bases, leaving 13 bases not matched to a gene. In DNA, the CDR3 is TGTGCCAGCAGCTTCGAGACTAGCCGGGTAGATGCCCAGTACTTC. Its protein product is CASSFETSRVDAQYF.

The rearrangement joins TRBV9 to TRBJ1-1, with D tentatively TRBD1 (6 bases). V was clipped by 4 bases and J by 2 bases, with 18 bases between them. Germline CDR1 is SGDLS and CDR2 is YYNGEE. The CDR3 sequence is 16 residues long. CDR3 DNA: TGTGCCAGCAGCCCAGCTTTTGGGACACAAAACACTGAAGCTTTCTTT. It codes for CASSPAFGTQNTEAFF.

This chain uses TRBV7-8 with TRBJ2-5, with 15 bases that match TRBD2. The germline V gene has CDR1 SGHVS and CDR2 FQNEAQ. With 3 bases clipped from V and 5 bases from J, the junction kept 4 bases outside the gene matches. The CDR3 totals 16 residues. The CDR3 spells CASSLGTSGGLETQYF. The CDR3 region has the DNA TGTGCCAGCAGCTTGGGGACTAGCGGGGGGTTGGAGACCCAGTACTTC.

This chain connects TRBV5-1 to TRBJ2-7; no definite D call. Per germline, CDR1 SGHRS and CDR2 YFSETQ. Trimming cost V 2 bases and J 0 bases, with 9 bases left between them. CDR3 length: 14 amino acids. CDR3 nucleotides: TGCGCCAGCAGCTTTTATGAGAGCTCCTACGAGCAGTACTTC. Its translation is CASSFYESSYEQYF.

The rearrangement joins TRBV28 to TRBJ2-1; 9 bases match TRBD2. Germline CDR1 is MDHEN and CDR2 is SYDVKM. V trimming: 6 bases; J trimming: 0 bases; junction bases outside the gene matches: 6. This CDR3 region has 16 residues. CDR3 protein: CASRSGGLSSYNEQFF. CDR3 DNA sequence: TGTGCCAGCAGAAGCGGGGGGTTAAGCTCCTACAATGAGCAGTTCTTC.

The rearrangement links TRBV29-1 to TRBJ2-3, with 11 bases fitting TRBD1. Germline V gene data show CDR1 as SQVTM and CDR2 as ANQGSEA. The CDR3 extends over 14 amino acids. V trimming: 7 bases; J trimming: 0 bases; junction bases outside the gene matches: 3. In DNA, the CDR3 is TGCAGCGCGGGGACAGGGGGTAGCACAGATACGCAGTATTTT. It codes for CSAGTGGSTDTQYF.

The genes are TRBV9 and TRBJ1-1; 11 positions match TRBD1. Germline CDR1 and CDR2: SGDLS and YYNGEE. Trimming removed 4 bases from V and 1 base from J; junction bases left unmatched: 3. The CDR3 runs to 15 residues. CDR3 in amino acids: CASSPGQGANTEAFF. CDR3 DNA sequence: TGTGCCAGCAGCCCCGGACAGGGGGCGAACACTGAAGCTTTCTTT.